This is a list of T cell receptor beta chains from one sample in a study of cytomegalovirus exposure and HLA in healthy donors. Measured with immunoSEQ multiplex PCR; TCRdb has only the in-frame clones, and not every one. The sample records 150,000 to 250,000 clones, about 81% being singletons. Source material: PBMCs. Receptors originate from a woman in her 50s in good health and CMV-seropositive. The CDR3 runs from the conserved cysteine through the conserved F or W. The D gene is left open where the match is weak. Clone size is shown for a subset of rows, as once, few, many or a class of expanded clone.

clone_size: once
v_call: TRBV15
j_call: TRBJ1-2
d_call: TRBD1
cdr3_nt: TGTGCCACCAGCACCTCTGGACAGGGGGATCTTTATGGCTACACCTTC
cdr3_aa: CATSTSGQGDLYGYTF

clone_size: NA
v_call: TRBV2
j_call: TRBJ2-1
d_call: TRBD1
cdr3_nt: TGTGCCAGCAGAACAGGGGGCGAGGGGCCGCAGTTCTTC
cdr3_aa: CASRTGGEGPQFF

clone_size: NA
v_call: TRBV6-5
j_call: TRBJ2-7
d_call: NA
cdr3_nt: TGTGCCAGCAGAGCGAGAACCTACGAGCAGTACTTC
cdr3_aa: CASRARTYEQYF

clone_size: few
v_call: TRBV7-2
j_call: TRBJ1-5
d_call: TRBD1
cdr3_nt: TGTGCCAGCAGCTTAGGGAGGACAGGCTCGACTTTT
cdr3_aa: CASSLGRTGSTF

clone_size: NA
v_call: TRBV18
j_call: TRBJ1-5
d_call: TRBD1
cdr3_nt: TGTGCCAGCTCACCACCGGAGACAGGGGGCGGTCAGCCCCAGCATTTT
cdr3_aa: CASSPPETGGGQPQHF

clone_size: NA
v_call: TRBV19
j_call: TRBJ2-7
d_call: TRBD1
cdr3_nt: TGTGCCAGTAGTATAGATCGGAGACAGGGGGCCTACGAGCAGTACTTC
cdr3_aa: CASSIDRRQGAYEQYF

clone_size: NA
v_call: TRBV28
j_call: TRBJ1-6
d_call: NA
cdr3_nt: TGTGCCAGCAGTTTTAGTGGGGGGTTAAATTCACCCCTCCACTTT
cdr3_aa: CASSFSGGLNSPLHF

clone_size: NA
v_call: TRBV5-1
j_call: TRBJ1-4
d_call: NA
cdr3_nt: TGCGCCAGCAGTGCCGTTGTCGCGGGTGAAAAACTGTTTTTT
cdr3_aa: CASSAVVAGEKLFF

clone_size: NA
v_call: TRBV27
j_call: TRBJ2-7
d_call: NA
cdr3_nt: TGTGCCAGCAGTTTTCCCCCCGGGACTAGAGGACAGGCCGAGCAGTACTTC
cdr3_aa: CASSFPPGTRGQAEQYF

clone_size: NA
v_call: TRBV19
j_call: TRBJ1-4
d_call: TRBD1
cdr3_nt: TGTGCCAGTAGTGGGACAGGGACTGCTAATGAAAAACTGTTTTTT
cdr3_aa: CASSGTGTANEKLFF

clone_size: NA
v_call: TRBV5-1
j_call: TRBJ2-2
d_call: NA
cdr3_nt: TGCGCCAGCAGCTTTTGGACAAACACCGGGGAGCTGTTTTTT
cdr3_aa: CASSFWTNTGELFF

clone_size: NA
v_call: TRBV5-5
j_call: TRBJ1-5
d_call: NA
cdr3_nt: TGTGCCAGCAGCTCCCTGGGGGGGCAGCCCCAGCATTTT
cdr3_aa: CASSSLGGQPQHF

clone_size: once
v_call: TRBV27
j_call: TRBJ1-2
d_call: TRBD1
cdr3_nt: TGTGCCAGCAGCACGACAGGGGCGCGAGGTGGCTACACCTTC
cdr3_aa: CASSTTGARGGYTF

clone_size: NA
v_call: TRBV6-1
j_call: TRBJ1-6
d_call: NA
cdr3_nt: TGTGCCGGATCTCGGGATTTCCTAAATTCACCCCTCCACTTT
cdr3_aa: CAGSRDFLNSPLHF

clone_size: NA
v_call: TRBV15
j_call: TRBJ2-1
d_call: NA
cdr3_nt: TGTGCCACCAGCAGAGAAACATATGACAATGAGCAGTTCTTC
cdr3_aa: CATSRETYDNEQFF

clone_size: few
v_call: TRBV5-1
j_call: TRBJ1-5
d_call: NA
cdr3_nt: TGCGCCAGCAGCTCGACAGAGAATACTCCTAGCAATCAGCCCCAGCATTTT
cdr3_aa: CASSSTENTPSNQPQHF

clone_size: NA
v_call: TRBV28
j_call: TRBJ1-5
d_call: NA
cdr3_nt: TGTGCCAGCAGCGCAGGGCTGAACAATCAGCCCCAGCATTTT
cdr3_aa: CASSAGLNNQPQHF

clone_size: NA
v_call: TRBV7-6
j_call: TRBJ2-3
d_call: NA
cdr3_nt: TGTGCCAGCAGCTACCGCGTAGGAGGCACAGATACGCAGTATTTT
cdr3_aa: CASSYRVGGTDTQYF

clone_size: NA
v_call: TRBV5-1
j_call: TRBJ1-1
d_call: NA
cdr3_nt: TGCGCCAGCAGCCTCAGAGTGGGGGGTAACACTGAAGCTTTCTTT
cdr3_aa: CASSLRVGGNTEAFF

clone_size: NA
v_call: TRBV10-3
j_call: TRBJ2-7
d_call: TRBD1
cdr3_nt: TGTGCCATCAGTCCGACAGGGGGCGCATCCTACGAGCAGTACTTC
cdr3_aa: CAISPTGGASYEQYF

clone_size: NA
v_call: TRBV5-1
j_call: TRBJ2-5
d_call: NA
cdr3_nt: TGCGCCAGCAGCGGCGGAGGGCAAGAGACCCAGTACTTC
cdr3_aa: CASSGGGQETQYF

clone_size: few
v_call: TRBV11-2
j_call: TRBJ1-6
d_call: NA
cdr3_nt: TGTGCCAGCAGCTTAAACCCCGGGGGGTTAGGACCCCTCCACTTT
cdr3_aa: CASSLNPGGLGPLHF

clone_size: NA
v_call: TRBV5-6
j_call: TRBJ2-7
d_call: NA
cdr3_nt: TGTGCCAGCAGCTCTGGACCGACTATAACCTACGAGCAGTACTTC
cdr3_aa: CASSSGPTITYEQYF

clone_size: NA
v_call: TRBV7-9
j_call: TRBJ2-1
d_call: TRBD2
cdr3_nt: TGTGCCAGCAGCACAGGACTAGCGGGGGGGCACAGTGAGCAGTTCTTC
cdr3_aa: CASSTGLAGGHSEQFF

clone_size: NA
v_call: TRBV15
j_call: TRBJ2-1
d_call: NA
cdr3_nt: TGTGCCACCAGCAGAGTCGGGAATGAGCAGTTCTTC
cdr3_aa: CATSRVGNEQFF

clone_size: NA
v_call: TRBV7-3
j_call: TRBJ2-2
d_call: NA
cdr3_nt: TGTGCCAGCGGGCGGGATCGGGCCGGGGAGCTGTTTTTT
cdr3_aa: CASGRDRAGELFF

clone_size: once
v_call: TRBV7-9
j_call: TRBJ1-1
d_call: NA
cdr3_nt: TGTGCCAGCAGTAAGACAGCTAACACTGAAGCTTTCTTT
cdr3_aa: CASSKTANTEAFF

clone_size: NA
v_call: TRBV5-8
j_call: TRBJ2-4
d_call: NA
cdr3_nt: TGTGCCAGCAGCGAGATCCTAAGTAACAAAAACATTCAGTACTTC
cdr3_aa: CASSEILSNKNIQYF